The clone carrying this T cell receptor (beta chain) has at least ten counts. Its matching antigen is unknown. RNA transcripts served as the template for amplifying TCR beta CDR3 regions. With the HTBI primer set, the TCR CDR3 went through a first round of RT-PCR. Using its own MiXCR run on the multiplex PCR reads, TCRdb lists one record per CDR3 protein. The table records 250,000 or so distinct CDR3 sequences, less than 15% of them present only once. The data originate from a study of T cells in Graves' hyperthyroidism and ophthalmopathy. Study context: Blood was drawn when the patient was first diagnosed and still untreated.

Germline loops: CDR1 SGHRS, CDR2 YFSETQ. Trimming pared 0 bases from V and 2 bases from J, leaving 8 bases between. The CDR3 totals 14 residues. The study's findings and limits: Prediction of ophthalmopathy progression came a median around 6.5 months pre-onset. Blood shared most expanded thyroid clonotypes above 0.001.

The TCR sequence derives from a woman aged 40-49 years with Graves' hyperthyroidism that later progressed to Graves' ophthalmopathy. The V gene is TRBV5-1, the J gene TRBJ1-2; a possible D gene is TRBD1 (6 bases). Sequenced: blood. CDR3 sequence (DNA): TGCGCCAGCAGCTTGGGGACAGACAACTATGGCTACACCTTC. Amino acids: CASSLGTDNYGYTF.